Shown below are 27 T cell receptor beta chains from a single sample sequenced in a study of OX40 agonist ivuxolimab in advanced cancers. Here immunoSEQ multiplex PCR was the method, and the copy in TCRdb shows in-frame clones only, minus some. Of more than 40,000 clones in the sample, around nine tenths were seen once. Specimen: CD4+ or CD8+ T cells sorted from blood, collected in a trial of the OX40 agonist ivuxolimab. Receptors were obtained from an adult with an advanced solid tumor such as melanoma, head and neck, liver or kidney cancer.

The chain links TRBV7-6 to TRBJ2-7, with 9 bases aligning to TRBD1. Germline V gives CDR1 SGHVS, CDR2 FNYEAQ. CDR3 length equals 15 residues. V shed 5 bases and J 0 bases; nucleotides not matched to a gene: 5. CDR3 loop: CASSPTDRGSYEQYF. Written as DNA, the CDR3 is TGTGCCAGCAGCCCAACGGACAGGGGCTCCTACGAGCAGTACTTC.

V and J are TRBV11-2 and TRBJ2-2; the D is unclear. Germline V gene sequence: CDR1 SGHAT, CDR2 FQNNGV. Trimming shortened V by 1 base and J by 1 base, and 4 bases separated the two germline ends. This CDR3 contains 14 residues. CDR3 DNA sequence: TGTGCCAGCAGCTTAGTCGGGAACACCGGGGAGCTGTTTTTT. Translating it yields CASSLVGNTGELFF.

This clone was detected only once. The rearrangement joins TRBV5-6 to TRBJ2-7; D unclear. V lost 8 bases and J 1 base, leaving 7 bases between the germline ends. This CDR3 is built from 11 residues. CDR1 is SGHDT and CDR2 is YYEEEE in the germline V gene. CDR3: CASSVSYEQYF. DNA of the CDR3: TGTGCCAGTTCGGTTTCCTACGAGCAGTACTTC.

The gene calls are TRBV13 and TRBJ2-3; 9 bases fit TRBD2. V gave up 2 bases and J gave up 1 base; unmatched junction bases: 13. CDR3 length: 19 amino acids. Germline CDR1 PRHDT, CDR2 FYEKMQ (reference sequence). CDR3 residues: CASSLTGRGGGIGTDTQYF. In nucleotides, the CDR3 is TGTGCCAGCAGCTTAACTGGGCGGGGGGGCGGTATAGGCACAGATACGCAGTATTTT. The variable domain in full, with the rest retrieved from reference TRBV13 and TRBJ2-3, is AAGVIQSPRHLIKEKRETATLKCYPIPRHDTVYWYQQGPGQDPQFLISFYEKMQSDKGSIPDRFSAQQFSDYHSELNMSSLELGDSALYFCASSLTGRGGGIGTDTQYFGPGTRLTVL.

The CDR3 reads CASSYPGPFQHF. Written as DNA, the CDR3 is TGTGCCAGCAGCTACCCCGGCCCGTTTCAGCATTTT. The chain joins TRBV5-8 to TRBJ1-5; D is unclear. The germline V gene has CDR1 SGHTS and CDR2 YDEGEE. The CDR3 totals 12 residues. V lost 3 bases to trimming and J lost 13 bases, with 14 bases between them.

V is TRBV6-1 and J is TRBJ1-5; 10 bases fit TRBD1. The trim removed 3 bases at V and 6 bases at J, leaving 11 bases unmatched. Germline loops: CDR1 MNHNS, CDR2 SASEGT. There are 17 residues in the CDR3. The CDR3 protein is CASSDAVRDRGTQPQHF. CDR3 nucleotide sequence: TGTGCCAGCAGTGACGCAGTCCGGGACAGGGGCACTCAGCCCCAGCATTTT.

This clone was picked up one time. The gene calls are TRBV28 and TRBJ2-7; 8 bases fit TRBD2. V dropped 1 base and J dropped 3; count of bases not matched to a gene: 5. The CDR3 length is 15 residues. Germline CDR1 is MDHEN and CDR2 is SYDVKM. CDR3 nucleotides: TGTGCCAGCAGTTTATCTACGCGGGGGGACTACGAGCAGTACTTC. Its protein is CASSLSTRGDYEQYF.

The chain combines TRBV19 with TRBJ2-6, with a tentative D call TRBD2 (6 bases). Trimming pared 6 bases from V and 2 bases from J, leaving 11 bases between. The CDR3 extends over 15 amino acids. CDR1 and CDR2 from the germline V gene are LNHDA and SQIVND (reference sequence). The CDR3 bases are TGTGCCAGTAGGGAGGGAGGTACTGGGGCCAACGTCCTGACTTTC. It yields the protein CASREGGTGANVLTF.

V and J are TRBV9 and TRBJ2-1, with D unresolved. Germline V CDR1 and CDR2: SGDLS, YYNGEE. CDR3 length: 15 amino acids. V shed 0 bases and J shed 0 bases, with 7 bases lying between them. The CDR3 is CASSVVTSSYNEQFF. CDR3 nucleotides: TGTGCCAGCAGCGTAGTCACGAGCTCCTACAATGAGCAGTTCTTC.

This clone was detected many times. The rearrangement uses TRBV9 and TRBJ1-5; TRBD1 matches 8 bases. V dropped 4 bases and J dropped 4; count of bases not matched to a gene: 7. CDR1 is SGDLS and CDR2 is YYNGEE in the germline V gene. The CDR3 length is 15 residues. CDR3: CASSLGQGGNQPQHF. The CDR3 DNA is TGTGCCAGCAGCCTTGGACAGGGAGGAAATCAGCCCCAGCATTTT.

This clone was detected a few times. CDR3 region: CSARAAAEAFF. CDR3 in DNA: TGCAGTGCTAGAGCGGCTGCTGAAGCTTTCTTT. This chain joins TRBV20-1 and TRBJ1-1; D not resolved. Germline loops: CDR1 DFQATT, CDR2 SNEGSKA (reference sequence). V lost 1 base and J lost 6, with 6 bases in between. The CDR3 spans 11 residues.

The rearrangement joins TRBV6-6 to TRBJ2-5, with 13 bases matching TRBD2. The DNA end is a closer match to TRBJ2-7, so the J assignment may be wrong. CDR3 length: 16 residues. The V gene's germline CDR1 is MNHNY and CDR2 SVGAGI (reference sequence). The CDR3 reads CASSLTGLAGAYEQYF. The CDR3 coding sequence is TGTGCCAGCAGCCTCACCGGACTAGCGGGAGCTTACGAGCAGTACTTC.

This chain uses TRBV2 with TRBJ1-1; no clear D. CDR1 and CDR2 from the germline V gene are SNHLY and FYNNEI. The CDR3 consists of 13 residues. Trimming took off 8 bases at V and 0 bases at J, with 10 bases between the two ends. CDR3: CASAPAMNTEAFF. The DNA for the CDR3 is TGTGCCAGCGCCCCAGCGATGAACACTGAAGCTTTCTTT.

The chain is built from TRBV2 and TRBJ1-1; weak D call: TRBD1 (5 bases). The CDR3 length is 17 residues. With 1 base removed from V and 3 bases from J, the gap between germline ends came to 18 bases. Germline CDR1 reads SNHLY; CDR2 reads FYNNEI. The CDR3: CASSEVSGLRDDTEAFF. CDR3 DNA: TGTGCCAGCAGTGAAGTCTCTGGTCTCCGGGACGACACTGAAGCTTTCTTT.

This clone was counted between two and nine times. J is TRBJ2-7 and V is TRBV4-3; D may correspond to TRBD1 or TRBD2 (5 bases each). The V gene lost 3 bases and the J gene lost 5 bases, with 14 bases spanning the gap. CDR1 and CDR2 from the germline V gene are LGHNA and YSLEER. CDR3 length: 14 amino acids. DNA of the CDR3: TGCGCCAGCAGCCAGGGGGATCCCAGCGACGAGCAGTACTTC. It is translated as CASSQGDPSDEQYF.

The CDR3 protein is CASSYSAARMEETQYF. The CDR3 DNA reads as TGTGCCAGCAGTTACTCGGCGGCAAGGATGGAAGAGACCCAGTACTTC. The chain has TRBV6-5 and TRBJ2-5; D is unresolved. The ends were cut back, 0 bases at V and 3 bases at J, with 14 bases in the middle. The CDR3 spans 16 residues. Germline assignment: CDR1 MNHEY and CDR2 SVGAGI.

The chain uses TRBV29-1 and TRBJ1-2; D is ambiguous. Trimming removed 0 bases from V and 7 bases from J, with 9 bases in between. There are 12 residues in the CDR3. CDR1 is SQVTM and CDR2 is ANQGSEA in the germline V gene. The CDR3 spells CSVEEGILGYTF. The CDR3 coding sequence is TGCAGCGTTGAAGAGGGGATTCTTGGCTACACCTTC.

The chain links TRBV13 to TRBJ2-7; TRBD2 might be the D (5 bases). This CDR3 spans 15 amino acids. Looked up from germline, CDR1 is PRHDT and CDR2 is FYEKMQ (reference sequence). Trimming left V 5 bases short and J 3 bases short, with 17 bases between. The CDR3 DNA follows: TGTGCCAGCAGCGGCCAAAGTGGGAGCGGCTACGAGCAGTACTTC. Translation: CASSGQSGSGYEQYF.

The chain recombines TRBV27 with TRBJ1-5; 7 nucleotides align to TRBD1. J was trimmed by 7 bases and V by 6 bases; bases with no gene match: 6. Germline V CDR1 and CDR2: MNHEY, SMNVEV (reference sequence). This CDR3 is built from 13 residues. The CDR3 loop is CASSKGTAQPQHF. The CDR3 DNA is TGTGCCAGCAGCAAGGGGACAGCCCAGCCCCAGCATTTT.

V gene TRBV27 combines with J gene TRBJ2-7; D is uncertain. This CDR3 region has 19 residues. V shed 0 bases and J shed 2 bases, with 23 bases lying between them. CDR1 is MNHEY and CDR2 is SMNVEV in the germline V gene (reference sequence). The DNA of the CDR3 is TGTGCCAGCAGTTTATCAGTAGAGACAATTCACTCAAAGGCCTACGAGCAGTACTTC. Translated: CASSLSVETIHSKAYEQYF.

The V gene is TRBV6-5, the J gene TRBJ2-1; unclear D gene. The CDR3 totals 12 residues. Germline CDR1 and CDR2: MNHEY and SVGAGI. V was pared by 6 bases and J by 8 bases, with 11 bases between. In DNA form, the CDR3 reads TGTGCCAGCAGACTGACCCCACATGAGCAGTTCTTC. This codes for CASRLTPHEQFF.

About this clone: The CDR3 does not end in the conserved phenylalanine or tryptophan, so this is likely a read error. The chain joins TRBV29-1 to TRBJ2-7; D is ambiguous. The length of the CDR3 is 13 residues. With 7 bases removed from V and 4 bases from J, the gap between germline ends came to 17 bases. Germline lookup yields CDR1 SQVTM and CDR2 ANQGSEA. Here the CDR3 reads CSAATSAGYEQYL. CDR3 bases: TGCAGCGCAGCGACATCCGCCGGATACGAGCAGTACCTC.

This rearrangement joins TRBV30 to TRBJ1-5; D call uncertain. The CDR3 runs 14 residues. Trimming stripped 0 bases from V and 5 bases from J, with 11 bases between. The V gene's germline CDR1 is GTSNPN and CDR2 SVGIG (reference sequence). The CDR3 sequence is CAWSVRQADQPQHF. CDR3 DNA sequence: TGTGCCTGGAGTGTACGGCAGGCGGATCAGCCCCAGCATTTT.

This clone was detected only a few times. The chain joins TRBV27 to TRBJ1-1; D is unresolved. The CDR3 has 12 amino acids. V gave up 7 bases and J gave up 1 base, with 7 bases separating them. Germline V gene sequence: CDR1 MNHEY, CDR2 SMNVEV (reference sequence). CDR3 loop: CASMGRNTEAFF. The CDR3 DNA is TGTGCCAGCATGGGCAGGAACACTGAAGCTTTCTTT.

The V gene is TRBV6-1, the J gene TRBJ2-7, with a weak D call TRBD1 (6 bases). From germline, CDR1 is MNHNS and CDR2 SASEGT. The V and J ends lost 7 bases and 4 bases respectively, with 8 bases between them. The CDR3 consists of 11 residues. The CDR3 DNA reads as TGTGCCAGCACCAGGGGTTACGAGCAGTACTTC. Its translation is CASTRGYEQYF.

Concerning this clone itself: The sample contains more than one DNA sequence encoding this CDR3. This chain connects TRBV6-5 to TRBJ1-5, with D possibly TRBD1 on 5 matching bases. The CDR3 is made up of 14 amino acids. Looked up from germline, CDR1 is MNHEY and CDR2 is SVGAGI. The V end lost 5 bases, the J end lost 4 bases, and 12 bases lay between the germline ends. The CDR3 nucleotides are TGTGCCAGCAGTCCCGGGACGGAAAATCAGCCCCAGCATTTT. It encodes CASSPGTENQPQHF.

The chain has TRBV29-1 and TRBJ2-3; 13 nucleotides line up with TRBD2. V lost 6 bases and J lost 2; bases outside the gene matches: 2. Germline CDR1 SQVTM, CDR2 ANQGSEA. The CDR3 totals 14 residues. CDR3 residues: CSVTSGRVTDTQYF. The CDR3 DNA follows: TGCAGCGTCACTAGCGGGAGGGTCACAGATACGCAGTATTTT.